This TCR beta chain stems from a study of shared clonotypes between healthy human individuals. Sequencing used immunoSEQ multiplex PCR; TCRdb keeps in-frame clones, though not all of them. The sample has some 1.5 million clones; approximately 98% are singletons. Germline V gene lookup returns CDR1 MNHNS and CDR2 SASEGT. V was cut by 6 bases and J by 1 base, with 16 bases left in between. The CDR3 has 16 residues. The sequencing sample was made of naive CD4+ T cells sorted from blood. Subset defined: CD45RA+ positively selected. This rearrangement joins TRBV6-1 to TRBJ2-1; D is ambiguous. The sequence was obtained from a man aged 25-45 years in good health. The CDR3 is CASRERRGVSYNEQFF. CDR3 coding DNA: TGTGCCAGCAGGGAAAGACGCGGAGTGTCCTACAATGAGCAGTTCTTC.